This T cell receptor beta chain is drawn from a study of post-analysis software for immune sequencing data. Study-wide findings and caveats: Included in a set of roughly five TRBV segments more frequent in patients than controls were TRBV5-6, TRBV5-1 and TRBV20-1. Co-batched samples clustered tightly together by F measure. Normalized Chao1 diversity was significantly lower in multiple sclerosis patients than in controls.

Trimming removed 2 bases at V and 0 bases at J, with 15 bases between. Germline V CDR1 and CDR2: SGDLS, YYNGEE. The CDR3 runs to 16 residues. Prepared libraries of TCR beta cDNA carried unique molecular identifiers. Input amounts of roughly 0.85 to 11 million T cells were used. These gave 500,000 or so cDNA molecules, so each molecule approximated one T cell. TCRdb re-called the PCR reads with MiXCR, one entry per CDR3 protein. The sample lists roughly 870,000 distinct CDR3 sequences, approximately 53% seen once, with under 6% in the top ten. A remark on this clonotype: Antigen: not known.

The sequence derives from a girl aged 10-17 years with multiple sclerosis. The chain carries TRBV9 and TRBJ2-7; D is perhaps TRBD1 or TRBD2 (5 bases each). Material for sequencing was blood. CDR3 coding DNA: TGTGCCAGCAGCGTTGGGGCAGGGAGTTACTCCTACGAGCAGTACTTC. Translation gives CASSVGAGSYSYEQYF.